Listed below are T cell receptor beta chains from one sample, sequenced in a study of T-cell reconstitution after alpha-beta-depleted transplantation in children. From the PCR reads, TCRdb called clonotypes with MiXCR, one entry per CDR3 protein. Of hundreds of thousands of distinct CDR3 sequences listed, roughly 15% are singletons. This material consisted of PBMCs, mostly from graft donor cells, taken 360 days after TCRalphabeta/CD19-depleted stem cell transplant. These receptors originate from a male patient younger than 18 who had a stem cell transplant for acute lymphoblastic leukemia, so the T cells may come from the graft donor. Each CDR3 is given with its conserved first and last residue.

>TRBJ1-5|TRBV6-1
CASSDRTGGTQPQHF
>TRBJ2-1|TRBV12-3/TRBV12-4
CASSGWDRANEQFF
>TRBJ1-2|TRBV12-3/TRBV12-4
CASSVAGAIGYGYTF
>TRBJ2-4|TRBV7-6
CASSPISGRDENIQYF
>TRBJ2-2|TRBV4-1
CASSQLRDRVTNTGELFF
>TRBJ1-5|TRBV20-1
CSARGTGGAGQPQHF
>TRBJ1-5|TRBV20-1
CSARVDSSTYSNQPQHF
>TRBJ2-7|TRBV5-1
CASRVAGRNEQYF
>TRBJ1-3|TRBV2
CASGGTGGIFSGNTIYF
>TRBJ2-2|TRBV7-3
CASSSYTGANTGELFF
>TRBJ2-1|TRBV5-1
CASSPPGRLTYNEQFF
>TRBJ2-7|TRBV20-1
CSANDLSYEQYF
>TRBJ1-5|TRBV19
CASRNWDYNQPQHF
>TRBJ1-5|TRBV29-1
CSVQSGNQPQHF
>TRBJ2-2|TRBV4-1
CASSHPPSTSGRAGELFF
>TRBJ2-7|TRBV2
CASSWRQGGEQYF
>TRBJ2-5|TRBV6-2/TRBV6-3
CASKRRVGGGLQETQYF
>TRBJ1-1|TRBV2
CASSKDRETEAFF
>TRBJ2-3|TRBV13
CASRSEQTTDTQYF
>TRBJ2-3|TRBV3-1
CASSQSTSGYGYTQYF
>TRBJ2-1|TRBV6-4
CASVGAYRFTEQFF
>TRBJ2-1|TRBV5-5
CASTGFSGYNEQFF
>TRBJ2-7|TRBV6-5
CASSYSPGQRSYEQYF
>TRBJ2-7|TRBV4-1
CASSPGLASFSSYEQYF
>TRBJ2-7|TRBV20-1
CSAGKNGLTYEQYF
>TRBJ2-7|TRBV12-3/TRBV12-4
CASSFRPGEVSYEQYF
>TRBJ2-1|TRBV6-2/TRBV6-3
CASRVGGYNEQFF
>TRBJ2-1|TRBV29-1
CSVQGVSSYNEQFF
>TRBJ1-6|TRBV4-1
CASSQDRLGFGTVNSPLHF
>TRBJ2-1|TRBV3-1
CASSQDRELRLNGEQFF
>TRBJ2-5|TRBV14
CASSQNWGETQYF
>TRBJ2-3|TRBV5-1
CASSLDYGAADTQYF